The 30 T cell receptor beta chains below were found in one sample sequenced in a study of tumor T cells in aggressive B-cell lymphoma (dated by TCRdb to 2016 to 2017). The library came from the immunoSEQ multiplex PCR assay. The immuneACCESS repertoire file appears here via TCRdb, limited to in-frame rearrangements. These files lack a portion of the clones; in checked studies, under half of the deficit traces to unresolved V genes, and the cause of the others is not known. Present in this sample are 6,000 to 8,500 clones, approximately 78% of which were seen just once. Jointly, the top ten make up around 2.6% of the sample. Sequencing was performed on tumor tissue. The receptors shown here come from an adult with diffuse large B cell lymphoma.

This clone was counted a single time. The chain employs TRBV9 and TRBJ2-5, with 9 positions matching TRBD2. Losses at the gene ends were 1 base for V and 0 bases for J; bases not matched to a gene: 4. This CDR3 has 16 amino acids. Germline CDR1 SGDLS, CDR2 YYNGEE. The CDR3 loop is CASSVRSGGYQETQYF. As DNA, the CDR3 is TGTGCCAGCAGCGTAAGAAGCGGGGGGTACCAAGAGACCCAGTACTTC.

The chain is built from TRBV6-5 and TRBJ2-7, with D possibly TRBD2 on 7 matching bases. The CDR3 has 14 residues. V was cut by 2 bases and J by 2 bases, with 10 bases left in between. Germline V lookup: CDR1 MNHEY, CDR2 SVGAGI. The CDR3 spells CASSYKGGAYEQYF. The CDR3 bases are TGTGCCAGCAGTTACAAGGGGGGGGCCTACGAGCAGTACTTC.

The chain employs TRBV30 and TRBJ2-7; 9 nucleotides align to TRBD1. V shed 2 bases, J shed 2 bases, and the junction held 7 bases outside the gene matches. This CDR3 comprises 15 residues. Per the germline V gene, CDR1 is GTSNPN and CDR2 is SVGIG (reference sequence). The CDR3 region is CAWSRGTGRPYEQYF. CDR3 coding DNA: TGTGCCTGGAGTAGGGGGACAGGGAGGCCCTACGAGCAGTACTTC.

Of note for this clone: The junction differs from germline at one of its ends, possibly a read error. CDR3 in amino acids: CASSQETGETQYF. Here the CDR3 DNA reads TGTGCCAGCAGCCAAGAGACGGGGGAGACCCAGTACTTC. The chain joins TRBV4-1 to TRBJ2-5, with D possibly TRBD2 on 5 matching bases. This CDR3 is built from 13 residues. Looked up from germline, CDR1 is MGHRA and CDR2 is YSYEKL.

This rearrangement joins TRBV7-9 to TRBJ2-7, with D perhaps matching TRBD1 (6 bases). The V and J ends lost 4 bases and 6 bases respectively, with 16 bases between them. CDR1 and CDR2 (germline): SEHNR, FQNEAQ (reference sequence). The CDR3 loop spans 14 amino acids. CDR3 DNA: TGTGCCAGCAGCTCCCTAAACCGGGACACCGAGCAGTACTTC. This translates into CASSSLNRDTEQYF.

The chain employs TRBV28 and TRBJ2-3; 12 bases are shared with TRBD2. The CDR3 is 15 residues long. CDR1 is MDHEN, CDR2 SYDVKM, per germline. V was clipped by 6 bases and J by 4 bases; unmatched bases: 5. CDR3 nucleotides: TGTGCCAGCAGCTCTAGCGGGGGGGCCTCAGATACGCAGTATTTT. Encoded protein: CASSSSGGASDTQYF.

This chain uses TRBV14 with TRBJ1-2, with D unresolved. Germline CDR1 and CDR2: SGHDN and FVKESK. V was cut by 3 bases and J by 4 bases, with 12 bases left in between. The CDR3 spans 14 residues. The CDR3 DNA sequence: TGTGCCAGCAGCCATGATTTGACACCCTATGGCTACACCTTC. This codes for CASSHDLTPYGYTF.

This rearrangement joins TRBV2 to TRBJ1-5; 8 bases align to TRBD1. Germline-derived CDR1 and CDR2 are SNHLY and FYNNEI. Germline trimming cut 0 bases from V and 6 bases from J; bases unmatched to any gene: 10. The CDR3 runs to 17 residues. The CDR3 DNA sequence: TGTGCCAGCAGTGAAGCCGCATCAGGGGGCTTGTCTCAGCCCCAGCATTTT. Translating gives CASSEAASGGLSQPQHF.

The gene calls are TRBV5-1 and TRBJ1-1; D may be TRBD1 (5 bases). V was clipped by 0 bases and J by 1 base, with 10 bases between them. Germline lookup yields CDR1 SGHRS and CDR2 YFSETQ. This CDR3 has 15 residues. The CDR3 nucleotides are TGCGCCAGCAGCTTGGGGACTACAGGGAACACTGAAGCTTTCTTT. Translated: CASSLGTTGNTEAFF.

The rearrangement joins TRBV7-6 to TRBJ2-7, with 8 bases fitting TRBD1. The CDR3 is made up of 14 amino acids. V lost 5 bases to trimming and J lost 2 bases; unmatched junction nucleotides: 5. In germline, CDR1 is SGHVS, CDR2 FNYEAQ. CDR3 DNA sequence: TGTGCCAGCAGCCCTCCGGGACAGGCCTACGAGCAGTACTTC. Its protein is CASSPPGQAYEQYF. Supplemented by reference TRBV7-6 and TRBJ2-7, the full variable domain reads GAGVSQSPRYKVTKRGQDVALRCDPISGHVSLYWYRQALGQGPEFLTYFNYEAQQDKSGLPNDRFSAERPEGSISTLTIQRTEQRDSAMYRCASSPPGQAYEQYFGPGTRLTVT.

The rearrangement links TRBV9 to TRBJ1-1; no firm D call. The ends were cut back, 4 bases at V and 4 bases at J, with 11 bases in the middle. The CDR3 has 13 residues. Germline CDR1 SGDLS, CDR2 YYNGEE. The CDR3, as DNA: TGTGCCAGCAGCCCTAATCAACCCACTGAAGCTTTCTTT. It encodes CASSPNQPTEAFF.

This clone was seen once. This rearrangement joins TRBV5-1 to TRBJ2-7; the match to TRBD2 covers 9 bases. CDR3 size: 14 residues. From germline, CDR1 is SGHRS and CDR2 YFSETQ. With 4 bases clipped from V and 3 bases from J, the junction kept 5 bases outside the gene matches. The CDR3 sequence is CASSLATSGYEQYF. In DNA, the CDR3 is TGCGCCAGCAGCCTCGCGACTAGCGGCTACGAGCAGTACTTC.

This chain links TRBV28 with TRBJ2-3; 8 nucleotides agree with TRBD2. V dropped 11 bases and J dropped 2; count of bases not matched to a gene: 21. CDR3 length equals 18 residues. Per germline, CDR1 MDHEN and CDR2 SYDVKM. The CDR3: CALSPVDKAGVITDTQYF. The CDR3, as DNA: TGTGCCCTTTCACCGGTAGACAAAGCGGGAGTGATCACAGATACGCAGTATTTT.

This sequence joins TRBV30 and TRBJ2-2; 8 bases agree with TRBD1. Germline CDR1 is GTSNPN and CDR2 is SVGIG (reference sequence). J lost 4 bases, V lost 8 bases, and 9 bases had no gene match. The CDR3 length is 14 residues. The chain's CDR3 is CARGQGAGTGELFF. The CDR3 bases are TGTGCCCGGGGGCAGGGGGCAGGCACCGGGGAGCTGTTTTTT.

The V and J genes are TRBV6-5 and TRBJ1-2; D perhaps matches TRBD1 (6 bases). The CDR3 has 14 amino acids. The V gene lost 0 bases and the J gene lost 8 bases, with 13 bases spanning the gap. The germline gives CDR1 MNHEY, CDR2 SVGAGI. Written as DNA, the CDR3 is TGTGCCAGCAGTTACTCCCTACAGGGTTTCGGCTACACCTTC. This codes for CASSYSLQGFGYTF.

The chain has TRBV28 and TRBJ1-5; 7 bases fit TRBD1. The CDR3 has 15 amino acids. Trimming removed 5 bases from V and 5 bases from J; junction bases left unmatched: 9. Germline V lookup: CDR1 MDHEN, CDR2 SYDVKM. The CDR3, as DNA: TGTGCCAGCAGTCAATTGACAGGGCGGGATCAGCCCCAGCATTTT. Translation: CASSQLTGRDQPQHF.

The CDR3 sequence: CASSQIDNGNQPQHF. CDR3 coding DNA: TGCGCCAGCAGCCAGATAGACAACGGCAATCAGCCCCAGCATTTT. V is TRBV4-3 and J is TRBJ1-5; D unclear. The CDR3 loop spans 15 amino acids. Germline V gene sequence: CDR1 LGHNA, CDR2 YSLEER. The germline V and J ends were trimmed by 3 bases and 2 bases, with 11 bases remaining between them.

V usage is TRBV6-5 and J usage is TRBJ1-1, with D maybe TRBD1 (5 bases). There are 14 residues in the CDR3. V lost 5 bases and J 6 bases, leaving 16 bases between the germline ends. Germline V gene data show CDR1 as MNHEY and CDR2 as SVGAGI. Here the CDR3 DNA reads TGTGCCAGCAGTACCCCAGGAGGGACGGCTGAAGCTTTCTTT. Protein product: CASSTPGGTAEAFF.

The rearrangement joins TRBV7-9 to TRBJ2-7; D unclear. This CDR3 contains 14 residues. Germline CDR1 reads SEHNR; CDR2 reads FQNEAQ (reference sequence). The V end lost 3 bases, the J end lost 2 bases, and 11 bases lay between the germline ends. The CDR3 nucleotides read TGTGCCAGCAGCTTGCCGGGTTTCACCTACGAGCAGTACTTC. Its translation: CASSLPGFTYEQYF.

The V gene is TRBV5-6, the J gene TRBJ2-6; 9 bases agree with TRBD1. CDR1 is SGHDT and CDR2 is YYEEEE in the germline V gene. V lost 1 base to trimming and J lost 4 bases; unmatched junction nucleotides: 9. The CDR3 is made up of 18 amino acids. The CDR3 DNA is TGTGCCAGCAGCTTGCTGGGACAGGGTTTATCCGGGGCCAACGTCCTGACTTTC. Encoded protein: CASSLLGQGLSGANVLTF.

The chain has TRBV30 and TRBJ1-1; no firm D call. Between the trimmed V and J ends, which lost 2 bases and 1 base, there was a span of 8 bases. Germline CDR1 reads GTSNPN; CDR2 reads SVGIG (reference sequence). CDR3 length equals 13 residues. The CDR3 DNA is TGTGCCTGGAGTTTAACAGAGAACACTGAAGCTTTCTTT. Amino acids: CAWSLTENTEAFF.

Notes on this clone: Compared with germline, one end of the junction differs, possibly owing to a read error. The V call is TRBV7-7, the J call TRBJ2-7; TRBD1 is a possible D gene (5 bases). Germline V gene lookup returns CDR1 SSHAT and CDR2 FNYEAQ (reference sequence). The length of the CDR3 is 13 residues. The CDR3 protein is CASSSGLSYEQYF. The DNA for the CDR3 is TGTGCTAGCAGCTCAGGGCTATCCTACGAGCAGTACTTC. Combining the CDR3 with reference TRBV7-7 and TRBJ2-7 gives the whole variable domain GAGVSQSPRYKVTKRGQDVTLRCDPISSHATLYWYQQALGQGPEFLTYFNYEAQPDKSGLPSDRFSAERPEGSISTLTIQRTEQRDSAMYRCASSSGLSYEQYFGPGTRLTVT.

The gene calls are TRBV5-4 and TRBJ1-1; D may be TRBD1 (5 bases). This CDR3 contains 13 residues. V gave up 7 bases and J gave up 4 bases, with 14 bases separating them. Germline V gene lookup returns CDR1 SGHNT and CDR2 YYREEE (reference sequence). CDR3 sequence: CASHGEGITEAFF. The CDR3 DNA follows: TGTGCCAGCCACGGGGAGGGGATCACTGAAGCTTTCTTT.

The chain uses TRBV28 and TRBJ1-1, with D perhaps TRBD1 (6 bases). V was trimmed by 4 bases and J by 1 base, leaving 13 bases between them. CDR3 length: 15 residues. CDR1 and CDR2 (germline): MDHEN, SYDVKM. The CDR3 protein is CASSSPGHANTEAFF. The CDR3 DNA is TGTGCCAGCAGTTCGCCGGGACACGCGAACACTGAAGCTTTCTTT.

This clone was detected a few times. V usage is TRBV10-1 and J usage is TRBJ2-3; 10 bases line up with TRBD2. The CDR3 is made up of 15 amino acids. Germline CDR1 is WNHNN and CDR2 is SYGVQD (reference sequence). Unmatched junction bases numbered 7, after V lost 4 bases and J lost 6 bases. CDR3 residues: CASSVSSGGYDTQYF. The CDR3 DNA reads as TGCGCCAGCAGTGTATCTAGCGGGGGCTATGATACGCAGTATTTT.

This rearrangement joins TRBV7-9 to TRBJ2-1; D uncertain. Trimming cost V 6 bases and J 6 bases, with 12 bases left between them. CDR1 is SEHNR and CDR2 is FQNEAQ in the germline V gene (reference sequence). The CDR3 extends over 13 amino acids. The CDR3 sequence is CASSPPSGNEQFF. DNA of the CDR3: TGTGCCAGCAGTCCCCCCTCGGGCAATGAGCAGTTCTTC.

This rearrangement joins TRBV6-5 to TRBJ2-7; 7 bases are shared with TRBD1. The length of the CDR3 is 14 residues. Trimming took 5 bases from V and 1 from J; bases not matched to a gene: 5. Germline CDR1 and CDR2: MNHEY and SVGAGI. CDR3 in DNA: TGTGCCAGCAGTATCGCCAGGGGGTCCTACGAGCAGTACTTC. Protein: CASSIARGSYEQYF.

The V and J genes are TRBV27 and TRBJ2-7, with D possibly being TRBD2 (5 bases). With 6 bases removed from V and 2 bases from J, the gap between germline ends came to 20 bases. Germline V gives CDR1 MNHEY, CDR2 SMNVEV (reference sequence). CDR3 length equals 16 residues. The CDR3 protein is CASSPGKAGPPYEQYF. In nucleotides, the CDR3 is TGTGCCAGCAGCCCGGGGAAGGCGGGCCCCCCCTACGAGCAGTACTTC.

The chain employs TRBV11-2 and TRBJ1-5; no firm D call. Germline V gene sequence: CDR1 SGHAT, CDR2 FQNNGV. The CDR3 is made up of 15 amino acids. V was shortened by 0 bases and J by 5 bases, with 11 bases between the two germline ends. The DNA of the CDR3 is TGTGCCAGCAGCTTAGATCGGAGGGTTGATCAGCCCCAGCATTTT. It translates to CASSLDRRVDQPQHF.

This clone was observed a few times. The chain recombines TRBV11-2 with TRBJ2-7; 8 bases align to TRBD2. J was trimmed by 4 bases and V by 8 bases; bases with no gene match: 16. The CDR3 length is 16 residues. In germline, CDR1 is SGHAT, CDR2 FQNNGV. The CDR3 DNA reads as TGTGCCAGCTCTCGGGGGGGCGGGGGGATCTCTTACGAGCAGTACGTC. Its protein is CASSRGGGGISYEQYV.